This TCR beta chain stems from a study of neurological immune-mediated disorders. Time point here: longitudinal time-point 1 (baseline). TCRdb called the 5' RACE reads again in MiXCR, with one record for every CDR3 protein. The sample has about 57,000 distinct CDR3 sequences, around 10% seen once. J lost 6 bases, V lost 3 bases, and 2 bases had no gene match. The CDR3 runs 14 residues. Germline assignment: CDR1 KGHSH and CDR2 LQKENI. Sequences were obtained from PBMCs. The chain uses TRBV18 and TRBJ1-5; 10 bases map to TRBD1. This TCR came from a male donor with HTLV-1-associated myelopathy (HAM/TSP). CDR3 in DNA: TGTGCCAGCTCACCCGGGACAGGGGCTCAGCCCCAGCATTTT. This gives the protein CASSPGTGAQPQHF.